The next 27 T cell receptor beta chains were all read from a single sample in a study of beta chain features in type 1 diabetes. Expressed TCRB transcripts were sequenced because the entire RNA isolate underwent reverse transcription. Data came from immunoSEQ multiplex PCR; TCRdb stores just in-frame clones and leaves some out. The table includes about 620,000 clones, about 16% detected once. The material sequenced was naive CD4+ T cells from blood. The receptors derive from a man between 18 and 29 years old in good health.

For this clone: The DNA is omitted, as the CDR3 cannot be located on it reliably, and the CDR3 follows TCRdb's listing. The chain uses TRBV23-1 and TRBJ2-2. TRBV23-1 belongs to the ORF category, with a function that is uncertain. The CDR3 comprises 17 residues, both ends counted. The CDR3 protein is CASSQSKRGRRPGSCFF.

This clone was found a few times. The chain uses TRBV15 and TRBJ1-1; maybe TRBD1 (6 bases). With 4 bases removed from V and 1 base from J, the gap between germline ends came to 13 bases. Germline CDR1 and CDR2: LNHNV and YYDKDF (reference sequence). This CDR3 is 15 amino acids long. CDR3: CATSNREVGNTEAFF. CDR3 DNA sequence: TGTGCCACCAGCAACAGGGAGGTAGGGAACACTGAAGCTTTCTTT.

The table lists this clone with a few counts. This chain's CDR3 is CAWNRASYNEQFF. In DNA, the CDR3 is TGTGCCTGGAACAGGGCTTCCTACAATGAGCAGTTCTTC. V is TRBV30 and J is TRBJ2-1; perhaps TRBD1 as D (6 bases). This CDR3 is 13 amino acids long. In germline, CDR1 is GTSNPN, CDR2 SVGIG (reference sequence). Trimming removed 4 bases from V and 1 base from J, with 8 bases in between.

This clone was picked up a small number of times. This chain links TRBV7-3 with TRBJ1-1; 7 nucleotides agree with TRBD1. The CDR3 totals 13 residues. CDR1 SGHTA and CDR2 FQGTGA come from the germline V gene. J gave up 5 bases and V 5 bases, and 5 bases lay outside the gene matches. The DNA for the CDR3 is TGTGCCAGCAGCCTCACAGGGGAGACTGAAGCTTTCTTT. The encoded protein is CASSLTGETEAFF. The variable domain in full, completed from reference TRBV7-3 and TRBJ1-1, reads GAGVSQTPSNKVTEKGKYVELRCDPISGHTALYWYRQSLGQGPEFLIYFQGTGAADDSGLPNDRFFAVRPEGSVSTLKIQRTERGDSAVYLCASSLTGETEAFFGQGTRLTVV.

This chain links TRBV4-3 with TRBJ1-5, with 9 positions matching TRBD1. Germline CDR1 is LGHNA and CDR2 is YSLEER. The CDR3 length is 17 residues. V lost 0 bases and J lost 1; bases outside the gene matches: 4. CDR3 residues: CASSQETGGTSNQPQHF. CDR3 in DNA: TGCGCCAGCAGCCAAGAGACAGGGGGTACGAGCAATCAGCCCCAGCATTTT.

This clone has just a few counts. V usage is TRBV13 and J usage is TRBJ2-6, with 11 bases matching TRBD2. The CDR3 is 18 amino acids. Germline V lookup: CDR1 PRHDT, CDR2 FYEKMQ (reference sequence). The V segment lost 2 bases and the J segment 0 bases; nucleotides outside the gene matches: 3. The CDR3 nucleotides are TGTGCCAGCAGCTTACGTAGCGGGAGGGTCTCTGGGGCCAACGTCCTGACTTTC. This translates into CASSLRSGRVSGANVLTF.

The gene calls are TRBV7-2 and TRBJ1-5; D is undetermined. Germline assignment: CDR1 SGHTA and CDR2 FQGNSA. Trimming shortened V by 2 bases and J by 4 bases, and 3 bases separated the two germline ends. This CDR3 region has 12 residues. As DNA, the CDR3 is TGTGCCAGCAGCTTATCAAATCAGCCCCAGCATTTT. This translates into CASSLSNQPQHF.

The chain carries TRBV25-1 and TRBJ2-3; possible D gene TRBD1, 6 bases. CDR3 length equals 12 residues. Trimming took off 8 bases at V and 4 bases at J, with 10 bases between the two ends. Germline V gene lookup returns CDR1 MGHDK and CDR2 SYGVNS. The CDR3 DNA reads TGTGCCAGCGAAGGGGGTGCAGATACGCAGTATTTT. Translation gives CASEGGADTQYF.

The chain recombines TRBV7-2 with TRBJ2-2; 7 bases match TRBD1. The CDR3 spans 14 residues. Germline values: CDR1 SGHTA, CDR2 FQGNSA. V gave up 4 bases and J gave up 3 bases; unmatched junction bases: 2. The CDR3 sequence is CASSSQGDTGELFF. CDR3 in DNA: TGTGCCAGCAGCTCCCAGGGGGACACCGGGGAGCTGTTTTTT.

The J gene is TRBJ1-1, the V gene TRBV6-5; a weak D match, TRBD1 (5 bases). V was shortened by 7 bases and J by 6 bases, with 15 bases between the two germline ends. Germline V gene data show CDR1 as MNHEY and CDR2 as SVGAGI. The CDR3 extends over 13 amino acids. The CDR3 spells CASTLRGWAEAFF. The DNA of the CDR3 is TGTGCCAGCACCCTAAGGGGCTGGGCTGAAGCTTTCTTT.

The V and J genes are TRBV9 and TRBJ1-1; D call uncertain. CDR3 length equals 14 residues. Per the germline V gene, CDR1 is SGDLS and CDR2 is YYNGEE. V was trimmed by 0 bases and J by 2 bases, leaving 8 bases between them. This CDR3 reads CASSVDVINTEAFF. DNA for the CDR3: TGTGCCAGCAGCGTAGATGTGATCAACACTGAAGCTTTCTTT.

This clone has more than one count but fewer than ten. The chain carries TRBV2 and TRBJ1-1; D possibly corresponds to TRBD1 (5 bases). The V gene lost 3 bases and the J gene lost 11 bases, with 19 bases spanning the gap. The length of the CDR3 is 14 residues. The germline CDR1 and CDR2 sequences are SNHLY and FYNNEI. For the CDR3, the DNA is TGTGCCAGCAGTGATACCGGGACCCGGGACGGTGCTTTCTTT. Amino acid sequence: CASSDTGTRDGAFF.

This chain links TRBV5-1 with TRBJ2-3; unclear D gene. V lost 2 bases and J lost 6, with 7 bases in between. The CDR3 sequence is 12 residues long. CDR1 is SGHRS and CDR2 is YFSETQ in the germline V gene. The CDR3 here is CASSLDIDTQYF. DNA for the CDR3: TGCGCCAGCAGCTTAGACATTGATACGCAGTATTTT.

CDR3 DNA: TGTGCCAGCAGCTTAGTTGTGATTCCTGTCGACAATGAGCAGTTCTTC. Translating gives CASSLVVIPVDNEQFF. This sequence joins TRBV13 and TRBJ2-1; D is uncertain. This CDR3 region has 16 residues. Per the germline V gene, CDR1 is PRHDT and CDR2 is FYEKMQ (reference sequence). V gave up 1 base and J gave up 5 bases, with 15 bases separating them.

This clone was picked up a small number of times. This rearrangement joins TRBV9 to TRBJ1-2; 7 bases map to TRBD1. The germline gives CDR1 SGDLS, CDR2 YYNGEE. This CDR3 has 16 amino acids. J gave up 5 bases and V 0 bases, and 10 bases lay outside the gene matches. This CDR3 is CASSVEGQRSQYGYTF. The CDR3 region has the DNA TGTGCCAGCAGCGTAGAGGGACAGAGATCGCAATATGGCTACACCTTC. Full variable domain (rest looked up from reference TRBV9 and TRBJ1-2): DSGVTQTPKHLITATGQRVTLRCSPRSGDLSVYWYQQSLDQGLQFLIQYYNGEERAKGNILERFSAQQFPDLHSELNLSSLELGDSALYFCASSVEGQRSQYGYTFGSGTRLTVV.

The chain is built from TRBV18 and TRBJ2-6, with TRBD1 as a possible D gene (6 bases). The V and J ends lost 3 bases and 1 base respectively, with 16 bases between them. The V gene's germline CDR1 is KGHSH and CDR2 LQKENI. The CDR3 loop spans 18 amino acids. Here the CDR3 reads CASSPRTGLESGANVLTF. The CDR3 DNA is TGTGCCAGCTCACCGAGAACAGGGTTGGAGTCTGGGGCCAACGTCCTGACTTTC.

The V call is TRBV5-4, the J call TRBJ2-7; 7 nucleotides align to TRBD1. CDR3 length equals 17 residues. The V gene's germline CDR1 is SGHNT and CDR2 YYREEE (reference sequence). Trimming cost V 4 bases and J 0 bases; bases outside gene matches: 13. The CDR3 sequence is CASSPGRGPPASYEQYF. The CDR3 nucleotides are TGTGCCAGCAGCCCCGGTAGGGGGCCACCCGCCTCCTACGAGCAGTACTTC. The entire variable domain, with the rest obtained from reference TRBV5-4 and TRBJ2-7, is as follows: ETGVTQSPTHLIKTRGQQVTLRCSSQSGHNTVSWYQQALGQGPQFIFQYYREEENGRGNFPPRFSGLQFPNYSSELNVNALELDDSALYLCASSPGRGPPASYEQYFGPGTRLTVT.

This clone appeared a few times. The DNA for the CDR3 is TGTGCCAGCAGCAAGAGCGGGCCTTACAATGAGCAGTTCTTC. Translating it yields CASSKSGPYNEQFF. The chain is built from TRBV21-1 and TRBJ2-1; the DNA was not compared with TRBD2, the D call given in the table. TRBV21-1 is assigned pseudogene status. The CDR3 runs to 14 residues.

This clone was seen a few times. The V gene is TRBV29-1, the J gene TRBJ1-1; 8 bases match TRBD1. There are 13 residues in the CDR3. Germline V CDR1 and CDR2: SQVTM, ANQGSEA. With 7 bases clipped from V and 1 base from J, the junction kept 5 bases outside the gene matches. CDR3 nucleotides: TGCAGCGCCACAGGGGGGACGAACACTGAAGCTTTCTTT. Amino acid sequence: CSATGGTNTEAFF.

This clone was seen more than once but under ten times. The same CDR3 also results from other DNA sequences found in this sample. The gene calls are TRBV20-1 and TRBJ1-2; D is unresolved. Germline values: CDR1 DFQATT, CDR2 SNEGSKA (reference sequence). V was trimmed by 0 bases and J by 8 bases, leaving 7 bases between them. The CDR3 totals 11 residues. The CDR3 DNA follows: TGCAGTGCTAGAGATTTGAGCGGCTACACCTTC. Encoded protein: CSARDLSGYTF.

V usage is TRBV5-1 and J usage is TRBJ1-6, with 8 bases fitting TRBD1. The CDR3 contains 15 residues. The J segment lost 14 bases and the V segment lost 3 bases, leaving 13 bases of the junction unmatched. Germline V lookup: CDR1 SGHRS, CDR2 YFSETQ. The CDR3 loop is CASSYGQGGATSLHF. DNA for the CDR3: TGCGCCAGCAGCTATGGACAGGGTGGGGCGACGTCCCTCCACTTT.

The chain employs TRBV5-6 and TRBJ2-7, with 11 bases aligning to TRBD2. This CDR3 is built from 15 residues. J was trimmed by 5 bases and V by 2 bases; bases with no gene match: 6. CDR1 is SGHDT and CDR2 is YYEEEE in the germline V gene. CDR3 amino acids: CASSFIAGGLDEQYF. The CDR3 DNA reads as TGTGCCAGCAGCTTCATAGCGGGAGGGCTCGACGAGCAGTACTTC.

A few counts support this clone. This chain joins TRBV7-9 and TRBJ2-6; weak D call: TRBD2 (5 bases). V lost 6 bases and J lost 0, with 9 bases in between. The V gene's germline CDR1 is SEHNR and CDR2 FQNEAQ (reference sequence). The CDR3 has 15 amino acids. CDR3 coding DNA: TGTGCCAGCAGGGAGGAGACCTCTGGGGCCAACGTCCTGACTTTC. Translating gives CASREETSGANVLTF. The full variable domain, with the rest looked up from reference TRBV7-9 and TRBJ2-6, is DTGVSQNPRHKITKRGQNVTFRCDPISEHNRLYWYRQTLGQGPEFLTYFQNEAQLEKSRLLSDRFSAERPKGSFSTLEIQRTEQGDSAMYLCASREETSGANVLTFGAGSRLTVL.

In regard to this clone: Other nucleotide sequences in the sample specify the same CDR3. J is TRBJ2-3 and V is TRBV18, with D possibly being TRBD1 (6 bases). The V end lost 6 bases, the J end lost 2 bases, and 12 bases lay between the germline ends. Germline-derived CDR1 and CDR2 are KGHSH and LQKENI. The CDR3 sequence is 14 residues long. The CDR3 DNA reads as TGTGCCAGCTCCCCTGGACAGCTCACAGATACGCAGTATTTT. Its protein product is CASSPGQLTDTQYF.

This clone was detected a few times. The CDR3 nucleotides read TGTGCCAGCAGCTTAGGTGCAGGGTGGAACACTGAAGCTTTCTTT. Translated, it gives CASSLGAGWNTEAFF. The rearrangement joins TRBV7-2 to TRBJ1-1, with D perhaps TRBD1 (5 bases). Germline loops: CDR1 SGHTA, CDR2 FQGNSA. V was trimmed by 1 base and J by 1 base, leaving 10 bases between them. CDR3 size: 15 residues.

The sample holds many counts of this clone. The V gene is TRBV10-3, the J gene TRBJ2-1, with D possibly matching TRBD1 (7 bases). The germline gives CDR1 ENHRY, CDR2 SYGVKD. This CDR3 has 13 amino acids. V was clipped by 3 bases and J by 8 bases, with 11 bases between them. The CDR3 protein is CAISEGGGHEQFF. CDR3 coding DNA: TGTGCCATCAGTGAAGGAGGGGGCCATGAGCAGTTCTTC.

This clone was found many times. The chain is built from TRBV10-3 and TRBJ2-5; D could derive from TRBD1 or TRBD2 (5 bases each). V was trimmed by 6 bases and J by 5 bases, leaving 10 bases between them. Germline V gene sequence: CDR1 ENHRY, CDR2 SYGVKD. The CDR3 has 12 residues. The chain's CDR3 is CAIRGDEETQYF. The CDR3, as DNA: TGTGCCATCAGAGGGGACGAGGAGACCCAGTACTTC.